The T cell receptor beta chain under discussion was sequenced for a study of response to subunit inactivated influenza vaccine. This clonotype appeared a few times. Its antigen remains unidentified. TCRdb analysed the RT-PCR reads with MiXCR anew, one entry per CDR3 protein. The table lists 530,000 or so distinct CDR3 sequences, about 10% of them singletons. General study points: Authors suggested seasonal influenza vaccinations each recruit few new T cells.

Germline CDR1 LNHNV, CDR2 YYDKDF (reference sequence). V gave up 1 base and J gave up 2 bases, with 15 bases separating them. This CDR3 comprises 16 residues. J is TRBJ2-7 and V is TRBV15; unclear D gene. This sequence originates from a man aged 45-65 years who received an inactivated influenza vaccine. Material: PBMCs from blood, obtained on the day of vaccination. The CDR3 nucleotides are TGTGCCACCAGCAGAGGAAAATGGGTAAACACCTACGAGCAGTACTTC. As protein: CATSRGKWVNTYEQYF.